Listed below are T cell receptor beta chains from one sample, sequenced in a study of cytomegalovirus exposure and HLA in healthy donors. Here immunoSEQ multiplex PCR was the method, and the copy in TCRdb shows in-frame clones only, minus some. The table records around 67,000 clones, approximately 74% of them present only once. Sequenced: PBMCs. The receptors derive from a woman under 40 in good health and CMV-seropositive. CDR3s include the opening cysteine and the closing phenylalanine or tryptophan. For some rows the clone size is stated as once, few or many, or as a class when expanded; others skip it.

cdr3_aa clone_size v_call
CSASRTVGYTF . TRBV20-1
CASSSGGNQPQHF . TRBV10-1
CASSSRGVLSYEQYF . TRBV7-6
CASSPQFINTEAFF once TRBV27
CASRPSGSNEQFF few TRBV19
CASSPGGRELFF . TRBV4-3
CASSVGGQETQYF . TRBV6-1
CARSFLTWTVRGQPQHF . TRBV7-5
CASSPRGSETQYF . TRBV18
CASYIDNVNTEAFF . TRBV7-9
CASSPRTSGAYEQYF . TRBV5-1
CASNADRAENTIYF once TRBV6-1
CASSQGGTGNTIYF . TRBV5-1